One sample yielded the 22 T cell receptor beta chains listed below, sequenced in a study of PD-L1 blockade in urothelial cancer. The data were produced by immunoSEQ multiplex PCR, yet TCRdb's version contains in-frame clones alone and is incomplete. In the table there are 30,000 to 35,000 clones, roughly 84% of which are singletons. The specimen was PBMCs, collected around atezolizumab (anti-PD-L1) treatment. These receptors were obtained from a man aged 55 to 70 with urothelial cancer.

This clone has only a few counts. With a far larger clone one base away, a read error is the likely cause. Other DNA sequences of this sample code for an identical CDR3. The chain is built from TRBV5-5 and TRBJ2-7, with 7 bases matching TRBD1. The CDR3 contains 13 residues. Germline-derived CDR1 and CDR2 are SGHKS and YYEKEE (reference sequence). The CDR3 spells CASSQRTGREQYF. In DNA form, the CDR3 reads TGCGCCAGCAGCCAACGGACAGGCCGCGAGCAGTACTTC.

Details on this clone: One end of the junction does not line up with germline, which may come from a read error. This rearrangement joins TRBV11-2 to TRBJ2-7; TRBD1 matches at 11 bases. Germline assignment: CDR1 SGHAT and CDR2 FQNNGV. The CDR3 sequence is 13 residues long. The CDR3 protein is CASSLANLGQGDF. The CDR3 bases are TGTGCCAGCAGCTTAGCTAATTTGGGACAGGGGGACTTC.

The genes are TRBV2 and TRBJ2-3; 7 bases map to TRBD2. The CDR3 covers 13 residues. Germline trimming cut 6 bases from V and 3 bases from J; bases unmatched to any gene: 3. Germline CDR1 is SNHLY and CDR2 is FYNNEI. In DNA form, the CDR3 reads TGTGCCAGCAGCGCGGGAGTAACAGATACGCAGTATTTT. Its translation: CASSAGVTDTQYF.

The CDR3 DNA sequence: TGTGCTAGTGGTTTGGGGACAGGGGGCTCAAAGGGGTACGAGCAGTACTTC. It yields the protein CASGLGTGGSKGYEQYF. The chain recombines TRBV12-5 with TRBJ2-7, with TRBD1 matching 11 bases. J was trimmed by 4 bases and V by 1 base; bases with no gene match: 9. Germline CDR1 reads LGHNT; CDR2 reads FRNRAP. The CDR3 runs 17 residues.

The V and J genes are TRBV4-1 and TRBJ2-3; 8 positions agree with TRBD2. CDR3 length: 20 residues. Germline loops: CDR1 MGHRA, CDR2 YSYEKL. V lost 1 base, J lost 4 bases, and 19 bases stayed unmatched. The CDR3 DNA is TGCGCCAGCAGCCAAGGACAGGCCTCTGGCGGGAGGTCTTGGCCAGATACGCAGTATTTT. As protein: CASSQGQASGGRSWPDTQYF.

The chain uses TRBV25-1 and TRBJ2-5; the D gene is possibly TRBD1 (6 bases). This CDR3 has 14 amino acids. V was shortened by 1 base and J by 5 bases, with 11 bases between the two germline ends. CDR1 MGHDK and CDR2 SYGVNS come from the germline V gene. The DNA for the CDR3 is TGTGCCAGCAGTGAATGGTCAGGGGACGAGACCCAGTACTTC. Its translation is CASSEWSGDETQYF.

The chain employs TRBV27 and TRBJ1-1; D not certain. Trimming pared 3 bases from V and 0 bases from J, leaving 5 bases between. CDR3 length: 13 amino acids. Germline CDR1 and CDR2: MNHEY and SMNVEV (reference sequence). The CDR3 DNA reads TGTGCCAGCAGTTTGGAGTTGAACACTGAAGCTTTCTTT. Protein: CASSLELNTEAFF.

This clone was counted only a few times. This chain uses TRBV2 with TRBJ2-7; TRBD2 matches 8 bases. The CDR3 has 13 residues. Germline loops: CDR1 SNHLY, CDR2 FYNNEI. After removal of 3 bases from V and 6 bases from J, the junction contained 4 bases not matched to a gene. The CDR3 DNA follows: TGTGCCAGCAGTGAGCGGGGGGTACCCGAGCAGTACTTC. It is translated as CASSERGVPEQYF.

CDR3: CASSQEGNGDREQFF. CDR3 in DNA: TGCGCCAGCAGCCAGGAGGGGAACGGGGACCGTGAGCAGTTCTTC. V gene TRBV5-1 combines with J gene TRBJ2-1; D is possibly TRBD2 (6 bases). CDR1 is SGHRS, CDR2 YFSETQ, per germline. The CDR3 is 15 amino acids. Trimming removed 4 bases at V and 9 bases at J, with 20 bases between.

This chain connects TRBV19 to TRBJ1-2; no reliable D call. The CDR3 totals 14 residues. The V end was cut by 1 base, the J end by 3 bases, with 9 bases between. CDR1 is LNHDA, CDR2 SQIVND, per germline (reference sequence). The CDR3 sequence: CASSIVGQDYGYTF. CDR3 DNA sequence: TGTGCCAGTAGTATAGTGGGCCAAGACTATGGCTACACCTTC.

Here the CDR3 DNA reads TGCGCCAGCAGCGTGGACAGAAACTATGGCTACACCTTC. Protein product: CASSVDRNYGYTF. The V call is TRBV5-1, the J call TRBJ1-2; possibly TRBD1 for D (6 bases). Trimming removed 4 bases at V and 2 bases at J, with 9 bases between. CDR3 length: 13 amino acids. Per the germline V gene, CDR1 is SGHRS and CDR2 is YFSETQ.

The chain joins TRBV6-6 to TRBJ2-7, with a tentative D call TRBD2 (5 bases). The CDR3 runs to 12 residues. V dropped 9 bases and J dropped 9 bases, with 18 bases sitting between them. From germline, CDR1 is MNHNY and CDR2 SVGAGI (reference sequence). CDR3 nucleotide sequence: TGTGCCAGTGATACGACTACAATGGGGCAGTACTTC. This translates into CASDTTTMGQYF.

The J gene is TRBJ2-2, the V gene TRBV18, with D possibly being TRBD1 (6 bases). Germline assignment: CDR1 KGHSH and CDR2 LQKENI. There are 16 residues in the CDR3. Trimming took 4 bases from V and 1 from J, leaving 13 bases between them. CDR3 residues: CASSLSNRVNTGELFF. The CDR3 DNA is TGTGCCAGCTCACTCAGTAACAGGGTGAACACCGGGGAGCTGTTTTTT.

The V call is TRBV27, the J call TRBJ2-7; no clear D. This CDR3 spans 17 amino acids. The germline CDR1 and CDR2 sequences are MNHEY and SMNVEV (reference sequence). V was trimmed by 0 bases and J by 2 bases, leaving 17 bases between them. This CDR3 reads CASSLSGPVGHTYEQYF. The DNA of the CDR3 is TGTGCCAGCAGTTTATCGGGCCCGGTGGGCCATACCTACGAGCAGTACTTC.

This clone has more than one count but fewer than ten. This chain links TRBV19 with TRBJ1-3; 7 bases are a match to TRBD1. The CDR3 runs 15 residues. The J segment lost 6 bases and the V segment lost 7 bases, leaving 12 bases of the junction unmatched. In germline, CDR1 is LNHDA, CDR2 SQIVND (reference sequence). CDR3 in amino acids: CASMGWAGGENTIYF. The CDR3 nucleotides read TGTGCCAGTATGGGTTGGGCAGGGGGTGAAAACACCATATATTTT.

The genes are TRBV6-1 and TRBJ2-1; 9 bases fit TRBD2. Germline V gives CDR1 MNHNS, CDR2 SASEGT. There are 14 residues in the CDR3. J lost 6 bases, V lost 1 base, and 1 base had no gene match. The CDR3 protein is CASSEGTSVNEQFF. Here the CDR3 DNA reads TGTGCCAGCAGTGAAGGGACTAGCGTCAATGAGCAGTTCTTC.

The count of this clone is one. The CDR3 sequence: CASSFRQEHTEAFF. CDR3 DNA: TGTGCCAGCAGTTTCAGACAGGAGCACACTGAAGCTTTCTTT. This sequence joins TRBV6-6 and TRBJ1-1; weak D call: TRBD1 (6 bases). Germline V gene lookup returns CDR1 MNHNY and CDR2 SVGAGI (reference sequence). The ends were cut back, 4 bases at V and 3 bases at J, with 12 bases in the middle. This CDR3 is 14 amino acids long.

The CDR3 coding sequence is TGCGCCAGCAGCCACGGACAGGGGACGGAAAAACTGTTTTTT. Translated, it gives CASSHGQGTEKLFF. V usage is TRBV5-1 and J usage is TRBJ1-4, with 9 positions matching TRBD1. CDR1 and CDR2 (germline): SGHRS, YFSETQ. The length of the CDR3 is 14 residues. With 4 bases clipped from V and 8 bases from J, the junction kept 6 bases outside the gene matches. Full variable domain (missing parts from reference TRBV5-1 and TRBJ1-4): KAGVTQTPRYLIKTRGQQVTLSCSPISGHRSVSWYQQTPGQGLQFLFEYFSETQRNKGNFPGRFSGRQFSNSRSEMNVSTLELGDSALYLCASSHGQGTEKLFFGSGTQLSVL.

The rearrangement joins TRBV12-5 to TRBJ2-1, with TRBD2 matching over 9 bases. The trim removed 0 bases at V and 9 bases at J, leaving 6 bases unmatched. CDR3 size: 15 residues. Germline V gene data show CDR1 as LGHNT and CDR2 as FRNRAP. The chain's CDR3 is CASGLVRLAGVEQFF. The DNA of the CDR3 is TGTGCTAGTGGTTTGGTAAGATTAGCGGGAGTTGAGCAGTTCTTC.

The chain is built from TRBV18 and TRBJ2-5; D perhaps matches TRBD1 (5 bases). The V end lost 2 bases, the J end lost 1 base, and 14 bases lay between the germline ends. The CDR3 runs to 16 residues. Germline CDR1 and CDR2: KGHSH and LQKENI. The DNA of the CDR3 is TGTGCCAGCTCACCAGGAGACAGACCCATCCAAGAGACCCAGTACTTC. Translating it yields CASSPGDRPIQETQYF.

The genes are TRBV16 and TRBJ1-6; TRBD1 agrees at 7 bases. Germline V CDR1 and CDR2: KGHSY, FQNENV. V trimming: 4 bases; J trimming: 2 bases; junction bases outside the gene matches: 11. The CDR3 covers 18 residues. The CDR3 protein is CASSPVEGTATYNSPLHF. DNA for the CDR3: TGTGCCAGCAGCCCGGTGGAAGGGACAGCCACCTATAATTCACCCCTCCACTTT. Variable domain in full (rest from reference TRBV16 and TRBJ1-6): GEEVAQTPKHLVRGEGQKAKLYCAPIKGHSYVFWYQQVLKNEFKFLISFQNENVFDETGMPKERFSAKCLPNSPCSLEIQATKLEDSAVYFCASSPVEGTATYNSPLHFGNGTRLTVT.

The chain has TRBV18 and TRBJ2-1; tentatively, D is TRBD1 (5 bases). CDR1 and CDR2 from the germline V gene are KGHSH and LQKENI. The CDR3 runs to 13 residues. Trimming stripped 2 bases from V and 6 bases from J, with 8 bases between. The CDR3 nucleotides read TGTGCCAGCTCACCAGGCCAGGGCAATGAGCAGTTCTTC. Its protein is CASSPGQGNEQFF.